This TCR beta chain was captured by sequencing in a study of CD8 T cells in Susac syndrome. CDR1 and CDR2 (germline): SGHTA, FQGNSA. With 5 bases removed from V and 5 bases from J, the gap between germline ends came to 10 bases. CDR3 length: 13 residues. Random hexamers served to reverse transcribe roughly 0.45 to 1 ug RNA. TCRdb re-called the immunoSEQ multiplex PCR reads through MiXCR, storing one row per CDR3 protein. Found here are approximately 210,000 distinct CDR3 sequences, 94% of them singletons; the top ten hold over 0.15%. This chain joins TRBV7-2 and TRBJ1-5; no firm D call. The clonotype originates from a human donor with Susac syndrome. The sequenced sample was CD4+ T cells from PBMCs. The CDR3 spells CASSPDRHQPQHF. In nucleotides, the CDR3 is TGTGCCAGCAGCCCCGACCGACATCAGCCCCAGCATTTT.